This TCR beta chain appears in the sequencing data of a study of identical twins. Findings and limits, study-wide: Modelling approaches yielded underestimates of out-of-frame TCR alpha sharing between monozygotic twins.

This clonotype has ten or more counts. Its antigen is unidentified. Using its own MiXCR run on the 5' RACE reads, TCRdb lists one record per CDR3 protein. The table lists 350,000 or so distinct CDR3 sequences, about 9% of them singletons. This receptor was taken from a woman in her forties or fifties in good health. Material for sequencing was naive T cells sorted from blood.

In DNA, the CDR3 is TGCAGTGCTCCACATAACAATGAGCAGTTCTTC. Translated, it gives CSAPHNNEQFF. The chain couples TRBV20-1 to TRBJ2-1; D unclear. V lost 5 bases and J 5 bases, leaving 7 bases between the germline ends. In germline, CDR1 is DFQATT, CDR2 SNEGSKA (reference sequence). CDR3 length: 11 amino acids.